A single sample gave rise to the 22 T cell receptor beta chains below, sequenced in a study of blood T cell repertoires in COVID-19. TCRdb's copy holds only in-frame clones and misses some; the assay was immunoSEQ multiplex PCR. The table records around 470,000 clones, approximately 92% of them present only once. Sequenced material: peripheral blood. The receptors shown here come from a man aged 18 to 35 with COVID-19, enrolled during active disease.

This chain uses TRBV4-2 with TRBJ2-1, with TRBD2 matching 8 bases. J was trimmed by 5 bases and V by 1 base; bases with no gene match: 10. This CDR3 has 17 residues. Germline CDR1 and CDR2: LGHNA and YNFKEQ. The CDR3 region has the DNA TGTGCCAGCAGCCAAGGACCCGGTGGCGGGGGGCACAATGAGCAGTTCTTC. Its protein is CASSQGPGGGGHNEQFF.

The chain joins TRBV2 to TRBJ1-2, with a weak D call TRBD1 (6 bases). The V end was cut by 3 bases, the J end by 8 bases, with 10 bases between. Germline CDR1 and CDR2: SNHLY and FYNNEI. This CDR3 has 12 residues. CDR3 region: CASSEGAMGYTF. The CDR3 DNA reads TGTGCCAGCAGTGAGGGGGCGATGGGCTACACCTTC.

This chain links TRBV11-3 with TRBJ1-1; TRBD1 matches 10 bases. The CDR3 extends over 15 amino acids. CDR1 and CDR2 from the germline V gene are SGHNT and YENEEA. V lost 1 base to trimming and J lost 4 bases; unmatched junction nucleotides: 3. CDR3 loop: CASSLGQGASTEAFF. Written as DNA, the CDR3 is TGTGCCAGCAGCTTAGGACAGGGGGCGAGCACTGAAGCTTTCTTT.

The chain is built from TRBV2 and TRBJ2-2, with TRBD1 matching 8 bases. Germline V CDR1 and CDR2: SNHLY, FYNNEI. The CDR3 extends over 16 amino acids. V was pared by 5 bases and J by 5 bases, with 10 bases of the junction left unmatched. This CDR3 is CASSFTGTGGTGELFF. The CDR3 coding sequence is TGTGCCAGCAGTTTCACCGGGACAGGAGGTACCGGGGAGCTGTTTTTT.

Only one count was recorded for this clone. The J gene is TRBJ1-1, the V gene TRBV10-1, with D unresolved. The CDR3 is 13 amino acids. Trimming cost V 3 bases and J 8 bases, with 13 bases left between them. Per the germline V gene, CDR1 is WNHNN and CDR2 is SYGVQD (reference sequence). The CDR3: CASSDRGGSEAFF. The CDR3 coding sequence is TGCGCCAGCAGTGACCGGGGAGGATCGGAAGCTTTCTTT.

V is TRBV7-6 and J is TRBJ2-3; D is perhaps TRBD1 (6 bases). The CDR3 totals 15 residues. Germline lookup yields CDR1 SGHVS and CDR2 FNYEAQ. V dropped 0 bases and J dropped 2 bases, with 9 bases sitting between them. The chain's CDR3 is CASSLAGQTTDTQYF. DNA for the CDR3: TGTGCCAGCAGCTTAGCTGGACAGACCACAGATACGCAGTATTTT.

This chain links TRBV27 with TRBJ2-1; TRBD2 is a possible D gene (5 bases). The CDR3 contains 14 residues. The V end lost 8 bases, the J end lost 4 bases, and 15 bases lay between the germline ends. Germline V gives CDR1 MNHEY, CDR2 SMNVEV (reference sequence). As DNA, the CDR3 is TGTGCCAGCGGCCGGGGTGGAGTTTACAATGAGCAGTTCTTC. Translating gives CASGRGGVYNEQFF.

The rearrangement uses TRBV21-1 and TRBJ2-4; TRBD2, as called in the table, went unchecked against the DNA. TRBV21-1 is designated a pseudogene. The CDR3 covers 16 residues. The CDR3 loop is CASSKAPSGAKNIQYF. The CDR3 DNA follows: TGTGCCAGCAGCAAAGCGCCCTCCGGGGCCAAAAACATTCAGTACTTC.

This clone was seen just once. The chain uses TRBV2 and TRBJ2-3, with D possibly TRBD2 on 6 matching bases. V was trimmed by 6 bases and J by 0 bases, leaving 13 bases between them. Germline loops: CDR1 SNHLY, CDR2 FYNNEI. The CDR3 spans 15 residues. DNA of the CDR3: TGTGCCAGCAGGGTCGGCGGGGTGAGCACAGATACGCAGTATTTT. This encodes CASRVGGVSTDTQYF.

V usage is TRBV28 and J usage is TRBJ2-7; TRBD2 matches at 11 bases. The J segment lost 5 bases and the V segment lost 6 bases, leaving 6 bases of the junction unmatched. Germline V gene sequence: CDR1 MDHEN, CDR2 SYDVKM. This CDR3 is built from 14 residues. CDR3 DNA: TGTGCCAGCAGCCTAGCGGGAGGCGTTGACGAGCAGTACTTC. This translates into CASSLAGGVDEQYF. Full variable domain (missing parts from reference TRBV28 and TRBJ2-7): DVKVTQSSRYLVKRTGEKVFLECVQDMDHENMFWYRQDPGLGLRLIYFSYDVKMKEKGDIPEGYSVSREKKERFSLILESASTNQTSMYLCASSLAGGVDEQYFGPGTRLTVT.

The sample holds a few counts of this clone. This sample includes further DNA sequences coding for the same CDR3. V usage is TRBV11-3 and J usage is TRBJ2-5, with TRBD1 identical over 7 bases. Looked up from germline, CDR1 is SGHNT and CDR2 is YENEEA. J lost 5 bases, V lost 3 bases, and 0 bases had no gene match. This CDR3 spans 12 amino acids. Here the CDR3 reads CASSLDRETQYF. CDR3 nucleotide sequence: TGTGCCAGCAGCTTGGACAGGGAGACCCAGTACTTC.

The V call is TRBV6-2 or TRBV6-3, the J call TRBJ1-6; TRBD1 matches at 8 bases. Germline V lookup: CDR1 MNHEY, CDR2 SVGEGT. CDR3 length: 16 amino acids. V lost 0 bases to trimming and J lost 10 bases; unmatched junction nucleotides: 8. CDR3 in DNA: TGTGCCAGCAGTTACTCGGCAGGGGGCGGAAGGTCACCCCTCCACTTT. This codes for CASSYSAGGGRSPLHF.

This chain connects TRBV25-1 to TRBJ2-1; 13 bases map to TRBD2. Looked up from germline, CDR1 is MGHDK and CDR2 is SYGVNS. Unmatched junction bases numbered 9, after V lost 5 bases and J lost 5 bases. The CDR3 loop spans 17 amino acids. In nucleotides, the CDR3 is TGTGCCAGCAGTAAAATGGTTGGACTAGCGGGAGACAATGAGCAGTTCTTC. Translated, it gives CASSKMVGLAGDNEQFF.

V and J are TRBV10-2 and TRBJ1-1; 7 bases match TRBD1. This CDR3 has 13 amino acids. The junction had 5 bases not matched to a gene; V was cut back by 8 bases and J by 2 bases. In germline, CDR1 is WSHSY, CDR2 SAAADI. The CDR3 spells CASGGQANTEAFF. The CDR3 DNA sequence: TGCGCCAGCGGCGGACAGGCAAACACTGAAGCTTTCTTT.

The CDR3 region has the DNA TGTGCCAGCAGTAGTGGGGGGGTCTGGTTCTTC. It yields the protein CASSSGGVWFF. This chain uses TRBV6-5 with TRBJ2-1, with 7 bases fitting TRBD2. Per germline, CDR1 MNHEY and CDR2 SVGAGI. Trimming removed 5 bases from V and 15 bases from J; junction bases left unmatched: 7. This CDR3 comprises 11 residues.

The gene calls are TRBV27 and TRBJ1-2, with D possibly TRBD1 on 5 matching bases. The CDR3 contains 13 residues. The germline V gene encodes CDR1 MNHEY and CDR2 SMNVEV (reference sequence). V gave up 5 bases and J gave up 6 bases, with 13 bases separating them. CDR3 bases: TGTGCCAGCAGTAGCCGGGACTGGAATGGCTACACCTTC. Translated: CASSSRDWNGYTF.

This chain joins TRBV29-1 and TRBJ1-1, with a weak D call TRBD1 (5 bases). CDR3 length: 12 amino acids. The V gene lost 7 bases and the J gene lost 1 base, with 10 bases spanning the gap. Per the germline V gene, CDR1 is SQVTM and CDR2 is ANQGSEA. DNA of the CDR3: TGCAGCGGCAGGGTAAAGAACACTGAAGCTTTCTTT. It is translated as CSGRVKNTEAFF.

This rearrangement joins TRBV5-1 to TRBJ2-5, with 7 bases identical to TRBD1. Per germline, CDR1 SGHRS and CDR2 YFSETQ. The V segment lost 1 base and the J segment 1 base; nucleotides outside the gene matches: 7. The CDR3 is made up of 16 amino acids. Written as DNA, the CDR3 is TGCGCCAGCAGCTTGTGGGCAGGGGGTTCCCAAGAGACCCAGTACTTC. Its protein product is CASSLWAGGSQETQYF.

The V gene is TRBV19, the J gene TRBJ2-1; the D gene is possibly TRBD2 (7 bases). V was cut by 6 bases and J by 8 bases, with 20 bases left in between. The CDR3 is 15 residues long. Germline loops: CDR1 LNHDA, CDR2 SQIVND (reference sequence). The CDR3 DNA sequence: TGTGCCAGTAGAAATAATAGGGGGGGCTTGGATGAGCAGTTCTTC. This encodes CASRNNRGGLDEQFF. Full variable domain (outside the CDR3, taken from reference TRBV19 and TRBJ2-1): DGGITQSPKYLFRKEGQNVTLSCEQNLNHDAMYWYRQDPGQGLRLIYYSQIVNDFQKGDIAEGYSVSREKKESFPLTVTSAQKNPTAFYLCASRNNRGGLDEQFFGPGTRLTVL.

V is TRBV6-1 and J is TRBJ1-3; unclear D gene. V lost 2 bases to trimming and J lost 7 bases, with 9 bases between them. Looked up from germline, CDR1 is MNHNS and CDR2 is SASEGT. This CDR3 is 13 amino acids long. The CDR3 protein is CASSELSGNTIYF. CDR3 nucleotides: TGTGCCAGCAGTGAACTAAGCGGGAACACCATATATTTT.

The V call is TRBV10-1, the J call TRBJ2-7; 7 bases are a match to TRBD2. The CDR3 loop spans 18 amino acids. Germline CDR1 is WNHNN and CDR2 is SYGVQD (reference sequence). Trimming removed 0 bases from V and 6 bases from J; junction bases left unmatched: 17. CDR3 sequence: CASSESKGRGGSIAEQYF. The CDR3, as DNA: TGCGCCAGCAGTGAGTCGAAAGGAAGGGGCGGGAGTATAGCCGAGCAGTACTTC.

The rearrangement joins TRBV24-1 to TRBJ2-7; 14 bases agree with TRBD2. This CDR3 is 21 amino acids long. Germline-derived CDR1 and CDR2 are KGHDR and SFDVKD. After removal of 4 bases from V and 3 bases from J, the junction contained 19 bases not matched to a gene. CDR3 loop: CATSDGDPGLAGVEGHYEQYF. The CDR3 DNA is TGTGCCACCAGTGACGGAGACCCGGGACTAGCGGGAGTAGAAGGCCACTACGAGCAGTACTTC.